Included here is one T cell receptor beta chain sequence, with context. Its antigen is unknown. Within the sample, other DNA sequences also encode this same CDR3. The data were obtained in a study of shared clonotypes between healthy human individuals. Across the whole study: A couple of women and three men aged 18 to 49 made up the donors.

Assay used: immunoSEQ multiplex PCR; TCRdb lists only in-frame clones, some missing. The sample gives around 2,000,000 clones, approximately 94% of which show up once; 1% to 1.3% is in the top ten. V dropped 5 bases and J dropped 0 bases, with 8 bases sitting between them. CDR3 length equals 13 residues. CDR1 is PRHDT and CDR2 is FYEKMQ in the germline V gene (reference sequence). It was CD45RO-negative cells, positively selected for CCR7, that made up naive CD8 cells, with terminally differentiated effector memory CD45RA+ cells excluded. Study-wide findings and caveats: Memory subsets generally showed lower estimated richness than naive subsets. Sampling covered blood only; tissue repertoires likely differ. Represented diversity, genetic and exposure-history alike, was limited by few donors.

The TCR was taken from a man aged 18 to 30 in good health. Sequenced material: naive CD8+ T cells sorted from blood. The genes are TRBV13 and TRBJ2-7; D possibly corresponds to TRBD2 (5 bases). The CDR3 sequence: CASSLRGSYEQYF. The CDR3 DNA reads as TGTGCCAGCAGCCTCCGGGGCTCCTACGAGCAGTACTTC.